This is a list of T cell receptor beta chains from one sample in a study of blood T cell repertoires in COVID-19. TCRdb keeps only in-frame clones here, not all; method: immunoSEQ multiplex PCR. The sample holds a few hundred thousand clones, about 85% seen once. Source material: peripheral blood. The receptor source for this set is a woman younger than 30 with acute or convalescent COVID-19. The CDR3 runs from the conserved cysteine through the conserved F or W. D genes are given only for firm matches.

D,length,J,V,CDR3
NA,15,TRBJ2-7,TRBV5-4,CASSPRRDSSYEQYF
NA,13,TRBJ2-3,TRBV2,CASSELSADTQYF
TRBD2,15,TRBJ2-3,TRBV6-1,CASSESAGGTDTQYF
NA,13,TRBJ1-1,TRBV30,CAWSGQMNTEAFF
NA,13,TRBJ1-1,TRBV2,CATIRDMNTEAFF
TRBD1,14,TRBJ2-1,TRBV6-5,CASSRQGVYNEQFF
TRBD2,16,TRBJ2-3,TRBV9,CASSVGSGGPIDTQYF
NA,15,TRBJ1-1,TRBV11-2,CASSPNRGYNTEAFF
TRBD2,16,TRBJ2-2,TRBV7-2,CASSARTSSDTGELFF
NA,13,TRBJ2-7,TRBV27,CASSYQGGYEQYF
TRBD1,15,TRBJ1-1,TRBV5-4,CASSLGQGTYSEAFF
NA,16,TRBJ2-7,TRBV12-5,CASGFPRDIFSYEQYF
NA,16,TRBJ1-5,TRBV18,CASSPSVLSSNQPQHF
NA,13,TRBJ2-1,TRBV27,CASSLVAENEQFF
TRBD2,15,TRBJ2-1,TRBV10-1,CASSEYAGVGNEQFF
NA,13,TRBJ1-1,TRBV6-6,CASTENGNTEAFF
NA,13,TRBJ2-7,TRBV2,CAIPGDESYEQYF
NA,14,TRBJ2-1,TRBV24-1,CATSEGRVGDEQFF
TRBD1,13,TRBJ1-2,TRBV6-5,CASTMTGNHGYTF
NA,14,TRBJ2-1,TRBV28,CASSRLDSYNEQFF
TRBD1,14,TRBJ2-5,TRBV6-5,CASSNPIQGETQYF
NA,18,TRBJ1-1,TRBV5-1,CASSWTEYVEISNTEAFF
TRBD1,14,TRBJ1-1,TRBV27,CASSPYRGSGEAFF
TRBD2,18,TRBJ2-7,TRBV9,CASSAPLDGSGTDYEQYF
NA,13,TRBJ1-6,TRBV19,CASSSDRKSPLHF
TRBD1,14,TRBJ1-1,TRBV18,CASSLQGRNTEAFF
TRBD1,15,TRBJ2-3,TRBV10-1,CASSETGAVTDTQYF
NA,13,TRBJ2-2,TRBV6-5,CASSPRDTGELFF